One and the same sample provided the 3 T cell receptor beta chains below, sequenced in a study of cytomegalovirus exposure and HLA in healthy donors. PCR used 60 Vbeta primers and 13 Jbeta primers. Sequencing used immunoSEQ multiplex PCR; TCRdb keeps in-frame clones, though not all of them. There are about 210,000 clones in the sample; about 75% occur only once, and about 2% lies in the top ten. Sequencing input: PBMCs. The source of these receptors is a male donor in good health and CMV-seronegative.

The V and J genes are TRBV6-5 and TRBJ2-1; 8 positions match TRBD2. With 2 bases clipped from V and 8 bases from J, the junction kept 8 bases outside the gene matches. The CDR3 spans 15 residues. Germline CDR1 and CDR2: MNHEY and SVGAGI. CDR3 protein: CASSYGPGGSDEQFF. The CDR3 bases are TGTGCCAGCAGTTACGGTCCGGGGGGGAGCGATGAGCAGTTCTTC.

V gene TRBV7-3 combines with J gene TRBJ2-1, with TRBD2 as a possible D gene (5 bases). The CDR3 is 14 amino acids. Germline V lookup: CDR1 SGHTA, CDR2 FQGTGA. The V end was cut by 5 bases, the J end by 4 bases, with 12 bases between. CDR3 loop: CASSRGSGYNEQFF. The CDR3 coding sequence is TGTGCCAGCAGCAGAGGGAGTGGGTACAATGAGCAGTTCTTC.

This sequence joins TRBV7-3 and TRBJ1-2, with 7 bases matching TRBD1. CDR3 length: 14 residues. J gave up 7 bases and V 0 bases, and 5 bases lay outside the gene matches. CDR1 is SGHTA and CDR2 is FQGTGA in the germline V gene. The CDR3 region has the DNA TGTGCCAGCAGCTTAACAGGGGGCGACCGTGGCTACACCTTC. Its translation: CASSLTGGDRGYTF.